This paragraph covers one TCR beta chain sequence. The sample comes from a study of somatic mutations in cytotoxic T cells in rheumatoid arthritis. Using immunoSEQ multiplex PCR, the repertoire was profiled, and TCRdb retains in-frame clones only, with some absent. The sample has around 7,400 clones, around 90% seen once. This clonotype originated in a man aged 35-49 years with rheumatoid arthritis. The sample was CD8+ T cells sorted from blood.

The DNA for the CDR3 is TGTGCCAGCAGAGGACAGGGCGATAGTTCACCCCTCCACTTT. Amino acids: CASRGQGDSSPLHF. The chain is built from TRBV6-9 and TRBJ1-6; 8 bases map to TRBD1. This CDR3 contains 14 residues. The germline V gene encodes CDR1 MNHGY and CDR2 SVAAGI. The trim removed 6 bases at V and 9 bases at J, leaving 7 bases unmatched.